The text below deals with one T cell receptor beta chain. There are 16 residues in the CDR3. Germline V gives CDR1 MDHEN, CDR2 SYDVKM. The V and J ends lost 1 base and 3 bases respectively, with 14 bases between them. The source of the sample is a study of shared clonotypes between healthy human individuals. Libraries were prepared by immunoSEQ multiplex PCR; TCRdb keeps only in-frame clonotypes and omits some of them. The table lists under 850,000 clones, more than 85% of them singletons, with around 24% in the top ten. CD45RO negativity and positive selection for CCR7 defined naive CD8 cells, a population that excluded terminally differentiated effector memory CD45RA+ cells.

This TCR was sampled from a man aged 25 to 45 in good health. This chain links TRBV28 with TRBJ2-3, with D maybe TRBD1 (6 bases). The sequencing sample was made of naive CD8+ T cells sorted from blood. The CDR3 DNA follows: TGTGCCAGCAGTTTATTAGAGAGGGGGTTTACAGATACGCAGTATTTT. Amino acids: CASSLLERGFTDTQYF.